Sequencing of this T cell receptor (beta chain) was carried out in a study of PD-1 blockade in classical Hodgkin lymphoma. This clone came up a few times. Using immunoSEQ multiplex PCR, the repertoire was profiled, and TCRdb retains in-frame clones only, with some absent. The profile shows around 40,000 clones, about three quarters of them singletons. Germline V gene data show CDR1 as LGHNA and CDR2 as YSLEER. V lost 0 bases and J lost 4, with 7 bases in between. The CDR3 contains 13 residues. Autologous stem cell transplantation was followed by relapse in every patient, and brentuximab vedotin exposure varied.

The source was peripheral blood mononuclear cells (PBMCs), collected at baseline. The V call is TRBV4-3, the J call TRBJ2-7, with no clear D. The source is a human donor with classical Hodgkin lymphoma. The CDR3 reads CASSQDIRYEQYF. The CDR3 DNA reads TGCGCCAGCAGCCAAGATATAAGGTACGAGCAGTACTTC.